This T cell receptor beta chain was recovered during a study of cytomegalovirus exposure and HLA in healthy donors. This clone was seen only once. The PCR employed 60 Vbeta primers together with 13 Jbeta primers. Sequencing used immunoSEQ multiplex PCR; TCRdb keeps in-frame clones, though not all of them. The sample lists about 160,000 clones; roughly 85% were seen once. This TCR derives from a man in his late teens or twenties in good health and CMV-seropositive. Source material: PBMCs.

Written as DNA, the CDR3 is TGTGCCATCAGTGGACTAGCGGGGGCCAGCACAGATACGCAGTATTTT. Translating it yields CAISGLAGASTDTQYF. The V call is TRBV10-3, the J call TRBJ2-3, with 12 bases that match TRBD2. CDR3 size: 16 residues. Germline V gene sequence: CDR1 ENHRY, CDR2 SYGVKD. V shed 4 bases and J 0 bases; nucleotides not matched to a gene: 2.